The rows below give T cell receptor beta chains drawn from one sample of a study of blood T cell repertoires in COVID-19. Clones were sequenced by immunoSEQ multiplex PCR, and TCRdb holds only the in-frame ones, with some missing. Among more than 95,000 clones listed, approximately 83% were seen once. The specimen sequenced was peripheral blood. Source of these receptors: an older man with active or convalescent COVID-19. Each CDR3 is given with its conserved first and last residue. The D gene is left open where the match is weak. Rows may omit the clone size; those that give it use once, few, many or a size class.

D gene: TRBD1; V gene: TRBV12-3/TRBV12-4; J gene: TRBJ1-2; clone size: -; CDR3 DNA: TGTGCCAGCAGTCTCGGGACAGATTATGGCTACACCTTC; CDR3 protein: CASSLGTDYGYTF
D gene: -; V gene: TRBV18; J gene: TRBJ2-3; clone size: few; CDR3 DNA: TGTGCCAGCTCAGAGGGGGTTGGCACAGATACGCAGTATTTT; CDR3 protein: CASSEGVGTDTQYF
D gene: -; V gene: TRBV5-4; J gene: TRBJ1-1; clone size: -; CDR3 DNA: TGTGCCAGCAGCTTGTCCCCAGGGTTGAACACTGAAGCTTTCTTT; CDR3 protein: CASSLSPGLNTEAFF
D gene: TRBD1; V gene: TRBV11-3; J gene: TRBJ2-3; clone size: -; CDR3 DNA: TGTGCCAGCAGGGGACAGGGGGCTACAGATACGCAGTATTTT; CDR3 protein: CASRGQGATDTQYF
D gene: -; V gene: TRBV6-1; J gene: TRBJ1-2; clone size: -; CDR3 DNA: TGTGCCAGCAGTGAAAGTAGGGAGCGGGGCTACACCTTC; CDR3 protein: CASSESRERGYTF
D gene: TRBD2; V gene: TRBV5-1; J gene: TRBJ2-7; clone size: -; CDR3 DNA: TGCGCCAGCAGCTTGATGACTAGCGCAGCCTACGAGCAGTACTTC; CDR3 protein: CASSLMTSAAYEQYF
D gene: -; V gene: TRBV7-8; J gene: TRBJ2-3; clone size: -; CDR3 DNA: TGTGCCAGCAGCCCAACCATAAGGGGGACAGATACGCAGTATTTT; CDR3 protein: CASSPTIRGTDTQYF
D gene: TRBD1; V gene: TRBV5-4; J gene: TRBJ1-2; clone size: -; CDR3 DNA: TGTGCCAGCAGCTTCCCGGGACAGGGCAGCGGCTACACCTTC; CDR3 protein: CASSFPGQGSGYTF
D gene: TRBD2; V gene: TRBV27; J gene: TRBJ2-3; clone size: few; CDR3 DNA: TGTGCCAGCAGGCGAGAGAGACCGGGAGGAACAGATACGCAGTATTTT; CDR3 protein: CASRRERPGGTDTQYF
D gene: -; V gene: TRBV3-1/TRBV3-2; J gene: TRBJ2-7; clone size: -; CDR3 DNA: TGTGCCAGCAGCCAAGATTGGGAGCGCGAGCAGTACTTC; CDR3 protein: CASSQDWEREQYF